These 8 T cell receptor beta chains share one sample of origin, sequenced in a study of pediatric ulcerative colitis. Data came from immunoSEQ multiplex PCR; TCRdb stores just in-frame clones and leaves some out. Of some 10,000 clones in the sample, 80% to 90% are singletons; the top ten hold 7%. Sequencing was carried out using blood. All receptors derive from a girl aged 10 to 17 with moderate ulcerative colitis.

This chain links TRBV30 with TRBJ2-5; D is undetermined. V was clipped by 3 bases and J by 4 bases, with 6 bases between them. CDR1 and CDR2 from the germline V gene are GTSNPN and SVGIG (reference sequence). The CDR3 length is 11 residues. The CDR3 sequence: CAWSPLETQYF. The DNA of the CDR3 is TGTGCCTGGAGCCCGCTAGAGACCCAGTACTTC.

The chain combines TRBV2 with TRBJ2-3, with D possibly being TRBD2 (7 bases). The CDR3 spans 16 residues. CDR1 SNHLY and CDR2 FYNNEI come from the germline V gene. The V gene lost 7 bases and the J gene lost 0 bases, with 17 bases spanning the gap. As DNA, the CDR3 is TGTGCCAGCAACAGAATGGGGGGGGCTAGCACAGATACGCAGTATTTT. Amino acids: CASNRMGGASTDTQYF.

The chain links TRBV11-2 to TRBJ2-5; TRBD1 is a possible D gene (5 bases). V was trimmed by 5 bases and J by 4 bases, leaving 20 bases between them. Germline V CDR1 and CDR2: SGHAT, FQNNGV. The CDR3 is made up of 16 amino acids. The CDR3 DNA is TGTGCCAGCAGCCCCCGTCGTAGCCAGGGCAGAGAGACCCAGTACTTC. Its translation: CASSPRRSQGRETQYF.

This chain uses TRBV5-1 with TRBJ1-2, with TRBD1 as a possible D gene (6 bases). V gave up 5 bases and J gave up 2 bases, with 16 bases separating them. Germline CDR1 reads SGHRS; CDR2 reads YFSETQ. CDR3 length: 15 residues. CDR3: CASRPTDSGNYGYTF. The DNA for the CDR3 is TGCGCCAGCAGACCCACGGACAGTGGCAACTATGGCTACACCTTC.

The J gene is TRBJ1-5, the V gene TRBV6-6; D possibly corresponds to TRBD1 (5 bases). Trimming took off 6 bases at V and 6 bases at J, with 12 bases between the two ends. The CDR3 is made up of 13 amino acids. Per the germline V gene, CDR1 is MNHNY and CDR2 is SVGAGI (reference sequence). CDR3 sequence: CASRDGASQPQHF. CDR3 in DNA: TGTGCCAGCAGGGACGGGGCCAGTCAGCCCCAGCATTTT.

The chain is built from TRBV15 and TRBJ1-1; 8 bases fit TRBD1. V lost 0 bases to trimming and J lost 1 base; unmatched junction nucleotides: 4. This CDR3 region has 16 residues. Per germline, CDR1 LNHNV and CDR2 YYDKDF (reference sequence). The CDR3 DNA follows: TGTGCCACCAGCAGAGAGGCCGGGACAGGGAACACTGAAGCTTTCTTT. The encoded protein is CATSREAGTGNTEAFF.

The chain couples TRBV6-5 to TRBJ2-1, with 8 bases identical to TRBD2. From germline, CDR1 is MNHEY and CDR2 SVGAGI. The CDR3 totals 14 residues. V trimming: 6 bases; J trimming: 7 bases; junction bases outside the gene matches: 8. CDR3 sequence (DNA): TGTGCCAGCAGGAACTACGGGAGGGCGAATGAGCAGTTCTTC. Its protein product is CASRNYGRANEQFF.

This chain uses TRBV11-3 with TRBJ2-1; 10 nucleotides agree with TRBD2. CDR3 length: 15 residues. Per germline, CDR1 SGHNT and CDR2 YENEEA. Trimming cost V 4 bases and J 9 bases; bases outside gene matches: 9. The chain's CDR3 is CASSSASGRSGEQFF. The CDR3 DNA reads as TGTGCCAGCAGCTCGGCTAGCGGGAGAAGTGGTGAGCAGTTCTTC.